This T cell receptor (beta chain) was documented in a study of identical twins. Study observations and caveats: Insertions were reduced in abundant cord blood beta clonotypes but not in memory repertoires.

Via MiXCR, TCRdb re-called the 5' RACE reads, giving one row per CDR3 protein. The sample shows more than 600,000 distinct CDR3 sequences, 15% to 20% of them seen only once. In regard to this clonotype: Its target is unknown.

The data also belong to a second study, concerning T cells expressing NK-cell markers. As reported in that work: Roughly 6 donors showed dominant NKG2C+ clonotypes comprising about 1.0-7.0% of their CD8+ T cells.

This receptor was obtained from a woman younger than 35 in good health. What was sequenced was PBMCs.

The DNA of the CDR3 is TGTGCCAGCAGCCCCAAGGGGACCCTCAGCACAGATACGCAGTATTTT. Protein product: CASSPKGTLSTDTQYF. The gene calls are TRBV7-9 and TRBJ2-3; D may be TRBD1 or TRBD2 (5 bases each). The germline gives CDR1 SEHNR, CDR2 FQNEAQ (reference sequence). The CDR3 has 16 amino acids. V was clipped by 5 bases and J by 0 bases, with 15 bases between them.